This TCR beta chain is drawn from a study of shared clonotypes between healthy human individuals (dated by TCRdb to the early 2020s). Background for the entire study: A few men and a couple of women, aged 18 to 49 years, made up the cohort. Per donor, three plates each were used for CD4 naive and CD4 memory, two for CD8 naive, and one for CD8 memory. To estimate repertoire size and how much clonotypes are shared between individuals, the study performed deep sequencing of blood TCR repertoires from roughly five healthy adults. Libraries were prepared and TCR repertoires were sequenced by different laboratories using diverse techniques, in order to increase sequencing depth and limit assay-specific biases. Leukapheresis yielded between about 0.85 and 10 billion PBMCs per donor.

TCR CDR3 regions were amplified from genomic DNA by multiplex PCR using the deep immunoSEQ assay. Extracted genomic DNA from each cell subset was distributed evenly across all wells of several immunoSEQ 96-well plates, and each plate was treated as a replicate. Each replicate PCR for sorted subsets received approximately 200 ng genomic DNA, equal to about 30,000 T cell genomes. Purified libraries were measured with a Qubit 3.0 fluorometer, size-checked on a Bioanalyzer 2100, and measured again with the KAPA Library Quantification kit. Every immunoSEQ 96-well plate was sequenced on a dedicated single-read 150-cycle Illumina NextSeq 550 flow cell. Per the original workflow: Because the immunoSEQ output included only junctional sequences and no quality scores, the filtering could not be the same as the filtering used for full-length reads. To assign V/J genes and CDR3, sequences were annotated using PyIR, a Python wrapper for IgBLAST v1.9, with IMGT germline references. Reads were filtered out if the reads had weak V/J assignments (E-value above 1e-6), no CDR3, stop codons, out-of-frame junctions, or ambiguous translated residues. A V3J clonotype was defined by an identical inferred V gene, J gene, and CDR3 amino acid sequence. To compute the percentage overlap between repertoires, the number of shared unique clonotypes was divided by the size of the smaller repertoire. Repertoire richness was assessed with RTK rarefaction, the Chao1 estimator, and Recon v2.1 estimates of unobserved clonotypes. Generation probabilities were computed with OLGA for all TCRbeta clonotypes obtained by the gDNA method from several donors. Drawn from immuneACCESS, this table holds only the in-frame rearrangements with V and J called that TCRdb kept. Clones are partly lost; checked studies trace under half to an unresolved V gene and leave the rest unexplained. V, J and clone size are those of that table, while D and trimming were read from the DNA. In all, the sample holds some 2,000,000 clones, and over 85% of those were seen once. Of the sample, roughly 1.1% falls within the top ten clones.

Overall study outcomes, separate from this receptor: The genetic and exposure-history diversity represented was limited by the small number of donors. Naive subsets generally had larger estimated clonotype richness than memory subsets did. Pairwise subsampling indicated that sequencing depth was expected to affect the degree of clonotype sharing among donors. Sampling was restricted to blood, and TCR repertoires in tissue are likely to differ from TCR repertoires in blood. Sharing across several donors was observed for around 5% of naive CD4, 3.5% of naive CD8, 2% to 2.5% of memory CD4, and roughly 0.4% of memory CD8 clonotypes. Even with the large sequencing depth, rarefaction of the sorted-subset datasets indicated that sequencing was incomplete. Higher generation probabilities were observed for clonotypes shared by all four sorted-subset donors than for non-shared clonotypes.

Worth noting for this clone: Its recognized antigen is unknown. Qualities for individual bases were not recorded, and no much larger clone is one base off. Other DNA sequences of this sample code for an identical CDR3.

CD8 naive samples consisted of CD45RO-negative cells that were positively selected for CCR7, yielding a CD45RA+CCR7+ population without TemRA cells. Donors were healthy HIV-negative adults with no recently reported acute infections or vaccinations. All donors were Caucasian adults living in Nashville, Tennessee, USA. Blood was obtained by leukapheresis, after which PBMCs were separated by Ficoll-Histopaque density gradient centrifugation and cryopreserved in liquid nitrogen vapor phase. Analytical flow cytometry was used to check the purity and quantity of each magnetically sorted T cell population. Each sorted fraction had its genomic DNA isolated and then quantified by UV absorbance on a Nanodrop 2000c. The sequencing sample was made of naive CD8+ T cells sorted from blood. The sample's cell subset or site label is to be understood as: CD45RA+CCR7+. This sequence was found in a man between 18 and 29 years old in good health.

The CDR3 reads CASSLGGLSYEQYF. The DNA is as follows: TGTGCCAGCAGCTTAGGAGGACTAAGCTACGAGCAGTACTTC. The chain links TRBV7-8 with TRBJ2-7, and possibly TRBD2, on 6 matching bases. The CDR3 goes from the cysteine to the phenylalanine over 14 residues. The entry retains the CDR3 DNA only, 42 bases that are in frame from base 1. V lost 1 base and J lost 3 bases; the stretch between them is 10 bases long. Sequences SGHVS (CDR1) and FQNEAQ (CDR2) are obtained from the germline V gene.